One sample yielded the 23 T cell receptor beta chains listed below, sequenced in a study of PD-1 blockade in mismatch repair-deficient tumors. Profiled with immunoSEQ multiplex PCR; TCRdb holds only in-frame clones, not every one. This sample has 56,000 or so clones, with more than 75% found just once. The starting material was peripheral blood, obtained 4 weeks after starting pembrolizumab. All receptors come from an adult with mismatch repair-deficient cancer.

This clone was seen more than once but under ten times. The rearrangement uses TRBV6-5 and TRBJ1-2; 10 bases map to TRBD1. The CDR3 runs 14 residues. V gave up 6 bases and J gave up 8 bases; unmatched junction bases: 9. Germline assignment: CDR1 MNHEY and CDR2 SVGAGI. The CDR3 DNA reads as TGTGCCAGCAGACCTAGGGACAGGGGACAAGGCTACACCTTC. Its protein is CASRPRDRGQGYTF.

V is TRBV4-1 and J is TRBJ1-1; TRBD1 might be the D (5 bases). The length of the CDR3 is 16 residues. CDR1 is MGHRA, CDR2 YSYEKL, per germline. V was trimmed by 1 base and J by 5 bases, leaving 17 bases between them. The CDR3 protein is CASSQVGRGSKTEAFF. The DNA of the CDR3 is TGCGCCAGCAGCCAAGTGGGACGGGGGAGTAAGACTGAAGCTTTCTTT.

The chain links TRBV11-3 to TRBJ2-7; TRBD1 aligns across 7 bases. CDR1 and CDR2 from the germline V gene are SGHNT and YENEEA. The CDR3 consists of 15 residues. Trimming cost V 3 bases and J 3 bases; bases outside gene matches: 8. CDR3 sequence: CASSFSGTAFYEQYF. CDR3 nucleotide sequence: TGTGCCAGCAGCTTTTCCGGGACAGCTTTCTACGAGCAGTACTTC.

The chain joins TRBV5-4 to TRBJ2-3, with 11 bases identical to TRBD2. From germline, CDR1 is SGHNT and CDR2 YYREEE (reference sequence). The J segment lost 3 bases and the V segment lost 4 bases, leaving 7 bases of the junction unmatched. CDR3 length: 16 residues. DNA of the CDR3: TGTGCCAGCAGCCGACGTAGCGGGAGGGGGACAGATACGCAGTATTTT. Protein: CASSRRSGRGTDTQYF.

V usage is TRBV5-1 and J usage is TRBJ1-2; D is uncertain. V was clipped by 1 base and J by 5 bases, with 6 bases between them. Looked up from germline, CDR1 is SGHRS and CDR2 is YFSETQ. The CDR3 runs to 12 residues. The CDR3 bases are TGCGCCAGCAGCTTGCAAGTTTATGGCTACACCTTC. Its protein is CASSLQVYGYTF. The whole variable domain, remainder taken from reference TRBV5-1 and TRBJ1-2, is KAGVTQTPRYLIKTRGQQVTLSCSPISGHRSVSWYQQTPGQGLQFLFEYFSETQRNKGNFPGRFSGRQFSNSRSEMNVSTLELGDSALYLCASSLQVYGYTFGSGTRLTVV.

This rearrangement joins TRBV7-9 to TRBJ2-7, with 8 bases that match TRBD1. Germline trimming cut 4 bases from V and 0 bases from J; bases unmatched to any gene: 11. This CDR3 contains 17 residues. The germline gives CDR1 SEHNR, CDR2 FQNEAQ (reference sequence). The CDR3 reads CASSSLIRDRSSYEQYF. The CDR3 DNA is TGTGCCAGCAGCTCCCTCATTCGGGACAGGAGCTCCTACGAGCAGTACTTC.

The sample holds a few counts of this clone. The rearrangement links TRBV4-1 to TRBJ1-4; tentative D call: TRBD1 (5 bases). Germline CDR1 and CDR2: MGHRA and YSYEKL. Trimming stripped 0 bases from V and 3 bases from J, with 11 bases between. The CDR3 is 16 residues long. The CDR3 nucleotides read TGCGCCAGCAGCCAAGATGGTAGGGGACCTAATGAAAAACTGTTTTTT. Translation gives CASSQDGRGPNEKLFF.

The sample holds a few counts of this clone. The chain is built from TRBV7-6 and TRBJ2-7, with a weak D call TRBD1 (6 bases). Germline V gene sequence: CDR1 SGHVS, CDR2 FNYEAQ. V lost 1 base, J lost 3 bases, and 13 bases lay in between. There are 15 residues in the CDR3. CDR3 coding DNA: TGTGCCAGCAGCTTAGTAACCAGGGGTGGCTACGAGCAGTACTTC. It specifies CASSLVTRGGYEQYF.

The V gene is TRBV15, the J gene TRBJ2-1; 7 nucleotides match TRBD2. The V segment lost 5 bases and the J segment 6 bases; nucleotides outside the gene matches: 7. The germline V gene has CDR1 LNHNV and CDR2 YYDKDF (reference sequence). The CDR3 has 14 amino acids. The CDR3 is CATSPRGVFNEQFF. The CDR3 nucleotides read TGTGCCACCAGCCCTCGGGGGGTCTTCAATGAGCAGTTCTTC. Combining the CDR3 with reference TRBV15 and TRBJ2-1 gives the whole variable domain DAMVIQNPRYQVTQFGKPVTLSCSQTLNHNVMYWYQQKSSQAPKLLFHYYDKDFNNEADTPDNFQSRRPNTSFCFLDIRSPGLGDTAMYLCATSPRGVFNEQFFGPGTRLTVL.

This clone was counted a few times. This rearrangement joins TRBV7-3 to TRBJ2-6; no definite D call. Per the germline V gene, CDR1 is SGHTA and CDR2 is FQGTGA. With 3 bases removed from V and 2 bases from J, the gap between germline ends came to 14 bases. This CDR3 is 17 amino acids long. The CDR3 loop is CASSFDGLTPGANVLTF. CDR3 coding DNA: TGTGCCAGCAGCTTTGACGGGTTAACCCCTGGGGCCAACGTCCTGACTTTC.

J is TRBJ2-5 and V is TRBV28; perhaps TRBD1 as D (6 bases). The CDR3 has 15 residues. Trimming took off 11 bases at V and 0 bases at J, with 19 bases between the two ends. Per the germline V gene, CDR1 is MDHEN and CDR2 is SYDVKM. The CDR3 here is CAATGQTWYQETQYF. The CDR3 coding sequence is TGTGCCGCAACAGGACAGACATGGTACCAAGAGACCCAGTACTTC.

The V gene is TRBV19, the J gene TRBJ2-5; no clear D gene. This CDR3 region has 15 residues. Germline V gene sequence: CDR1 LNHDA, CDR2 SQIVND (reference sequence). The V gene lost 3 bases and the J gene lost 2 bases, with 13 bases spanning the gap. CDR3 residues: CASSMVAGPQETQYF. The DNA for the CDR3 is TGTGCCAGTAGTATGGTTGCCGGACCTCAAGAGACCCAGTACTTC.

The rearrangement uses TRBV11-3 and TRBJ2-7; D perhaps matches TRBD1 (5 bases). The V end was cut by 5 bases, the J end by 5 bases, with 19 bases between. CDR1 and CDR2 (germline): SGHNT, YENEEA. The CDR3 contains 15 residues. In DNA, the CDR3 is TGTGCCAGCAGCCTTTCTAGGCAGGGTAGCAACGAGCAGTACTTC. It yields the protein CASSLSRQGSNEQYF.

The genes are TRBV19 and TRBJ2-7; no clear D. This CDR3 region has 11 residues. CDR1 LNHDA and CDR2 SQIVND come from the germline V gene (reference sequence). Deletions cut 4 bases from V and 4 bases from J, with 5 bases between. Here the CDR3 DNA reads TGTGCCAGTAGTACTGGTTACGAGCAGTACTTC. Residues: CASSTGYEQYF. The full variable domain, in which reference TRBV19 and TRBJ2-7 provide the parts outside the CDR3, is DGGITQSPKYLFRKEGQNVTLSCEQNLNHDAMYWYRQDPGQGLRLIYYSQIVNDFQKGDIAEGYSVSREKKESFPLTVTSAQKNPTAFYLCASSTGYEQYFGPGTRLTVT.

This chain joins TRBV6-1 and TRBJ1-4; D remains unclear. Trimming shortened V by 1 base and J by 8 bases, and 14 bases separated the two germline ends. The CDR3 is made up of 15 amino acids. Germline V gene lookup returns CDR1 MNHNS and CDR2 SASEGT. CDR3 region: CASSEEETPWEKLFF. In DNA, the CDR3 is TGTGCCAGCAGTGAAGAGGAGACGCCATGGGAAAAACTGTTTTTT.

CDR3 in DNA: TGTGCCAGCAGCACCCGACTAGTTAACTCTGGAAACACCATATATTTT. Translated, it gives CASSTRLVNSGNTIYF. This chain joins TRBV7-6 and TRBJ1-3; D remains unclear. V shed 5 bases and J shed 0 bases, with 14 bases lying between them. The CDR3 consists of 16 residues. From germline, CDR1 is SGHVS and CDR2 FNYEAQ.

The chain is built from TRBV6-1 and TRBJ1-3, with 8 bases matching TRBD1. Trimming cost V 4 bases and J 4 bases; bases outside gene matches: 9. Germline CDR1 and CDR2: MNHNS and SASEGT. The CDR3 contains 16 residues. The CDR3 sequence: CASSVQGAAAGNTIYF. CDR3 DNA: TGTGCCAGCAGTGTCCAGGGGGCAGCAGCAGGAAACACCATATATTTT.

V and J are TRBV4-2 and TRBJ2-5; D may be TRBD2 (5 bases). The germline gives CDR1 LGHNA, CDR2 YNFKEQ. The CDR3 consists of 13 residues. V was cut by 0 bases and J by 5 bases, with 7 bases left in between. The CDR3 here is CASSQEWRETQYF. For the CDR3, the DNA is TGTGCCAGCAGCCAAGAATGGAGGGAGACCCAGTACTTC.

CDR3 coding DNA: TGTGCCAGCAGAGAAAGACAGGGGGCAATCTCCTACGAGCAGTACTTC. Its translation: CASRERQGAISYEQYF. The rearrangement joins TRBV28 to TRBJ2-7; 10 bases match TRBD1. In germline, CDR1 is MDHEN, CDR2 SYDVKM. V lost 6 bases and J lost 0; bases outside the gene matches: 8. The CDR3 runs 16 residues.

The CDR3 nucleotides read TGCGCCAGCAGCCAACGGACCCGGGACAATCTTCCCAATGAGCAGTTCTTC. The encoded protein is CASSQRTRDNLPNEQFF. This sequence joins TRBV4-3 and TRBJ2-1; perhaps TRBD1 as D (6 bases). The V gene's germline CDR1 is LGHNA and CDR2 YSLEER. This CDR3 has 17 residues. Trimming removed 2 bases at V and 6 bases at J, with 20 bases between.

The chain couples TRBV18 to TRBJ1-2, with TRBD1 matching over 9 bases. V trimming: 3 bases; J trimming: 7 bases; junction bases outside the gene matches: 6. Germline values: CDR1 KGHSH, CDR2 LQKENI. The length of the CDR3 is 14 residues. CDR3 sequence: CASSPGTGSGGYTF. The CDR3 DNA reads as TGTGCCAGCTCACCTGGGACAGGGTCGGGTGGCTACACCTTC.

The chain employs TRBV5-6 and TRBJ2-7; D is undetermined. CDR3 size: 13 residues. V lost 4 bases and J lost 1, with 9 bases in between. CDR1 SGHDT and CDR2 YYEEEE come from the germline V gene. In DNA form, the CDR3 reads TGTGCCAGCAGCCCTGGACCTTCCTACGAGCAGTACTTC. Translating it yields CASSPGPSYEQYF. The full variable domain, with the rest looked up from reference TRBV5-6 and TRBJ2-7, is DAGVTQSPTHLIKTRGQQVTLRCSPKSGHDTVSWYQQALGQGPQFIFQYYEEEERQRGNFPDRFSGHQFPNYSSELNVNALLLGDSALYLCASSPGPSYEQYFGPGTRLTVT.

The CDR3 DNA reads as TGTGCCAGCAGCCAAGATGGGCAGGCTCAGGACGAGCAGTACTTC. This gives the protein CASSQDGQAQDEQYF. The rearrangement joins TRBV4-2 to TRBJ2-7; D gene uncertain. CDR3 size: 15 residues. Trimming took 0 bases from V and 5 from J, leaving 14 bases between them. The germline V gene encodes CDR1 LGHNA and CDR2 YNFKEQ.